These 24 T cell receptor beta chains share one sample of origin, sequenced in a study of breast tumors, draining lymph nodes, adjacent tissues (dated by TCRdb to the mid-2010s). The axillary draining lymph nodes of breast cancer patients were the source of the lymph node samples. Libraries were made using multiplex PCR. The data were produced on an Illumina HiSeq 2000. The raw public data were reprocessed by TCRdb itself: fastp quality trimming at Q25, MiXCR clonotype calling, in-frame beta chains only. Each entry is one CDR3 protein sequence, shown with its most common DNA and genes. The sample table lists about 80,000 distinct CDR3 sequences, about 21% of them with a count of one. The top ten clones comprise 2% to 3% of the sample. Sequencing input: axillary lymph node tissue. The origin of the receptors is a female donor with breast cancer. Some clones in this sample may be carry-over from other donors' samples.

Points on this clonotype: A single base separates this from a much larger clone, so it may be a read error. This chain connects TRBV6-1 to TRBJ2-2; D uncertain. Germline CDR1 reads MNHNS; CDR2 reads SASEGT. V dropped 3 bases and J dropped 8 bases, with 13 bases sitting between them. The CDR3 is made up of 14 amino acids. DNA for the CDR3: TGTGCCAGCAGTGAGGAGATTAGGAGTGGGGAGCTGTTTTTT. Its translation is CASSEEIRSGELFF.

This clonotype was seen ten or more times. The J gene is TRBJ2-5, the V gene TRBV19; no firm D call. Looked up from germline, CDR1 is LNHDA and CDR2 is SQIVND (reference sequence). The CDR3 runs to 12 residues. Trimming shortened V by 3 bases and J by 4 bases, and 6 bases separated the two germline ends. This CDR3 reads CASSMIGETQYF. Here the CDR3 DNA reads TGTGCCAGTAGTATGATAGGAGAGACCCAGTACTTC.

This clonotype was recorded many times. The chain combines TRBV24-1 with TRBJ2-2; 11 nucleotides align to TRBD2. Germline V lookup: CDR1 KGHDR, CDR2 SFDVKD. This CDR3 is 19 amino acids long. V dropped 9 bases and J dropped 3; count of bases not matched to a gene: 17. The CDR3 is CATASLAGGPNGDTGELFF. The DNA for the CDR3 is TGTGCCACCGCATCATTAGCGGGAGGGCCCAATGGTGACACCGGGGAGCTGTTTTTT.

This clonotype appeared many times. The chain combines TRBV14 with TRBJ2-7; 10 nucleotides agree with TRBD1. CDR3 length: 16 amino acids. Germline V lookup: CDR1 SGHDN, CDR2 FVKESK. After removal of 0 bases from V and 6 bases from J, the junction contained 8 bases not matched to a gene. CDR3 sequence: CASSQDSGTGVREQYF. The DNA for the CDR3 is TGTGCCAGCAGCCAAGATAGCGGGACAGGGGTACGCGAGCAGTACTTC.

This clonotype was recorded at least ten times. The chain couples TRBV27 to TRBJ1-5; D is undetermined. Germline V gene lookup returns CDR1 MNHEY and CDR2 SMNVEV (reference sequence). V gave up 7 bases and J gave up 0 bases, with 7 bases separating them. The CDR3 spans 13 residues. The CDR3 is CASILYSNQPQHF. The CDR3 nucleotides read TGTGCCAGCATCCTATATAGCAATCAGCCCCAGCATTTT.

The table lists this clonotype with many counts. The rearrangement joins TRBV19 to TRBJ2-1, with 9 nucleotides matching TRBD2. The germline V gene encodes CDR1 LNHDA and CDR2 SQIVND (reference sequence). The CDR3 loop spans 16 amino acids. V shed 7 bases and J 5 bases; nucleotides not matched to a gene: 12. The CDR3, as DNA: TGTGCCAGTACCCTCATAGCGGGAGCAAGAAACAATGAGCAGTTCTTC. Protein sequence: CASTLIAGARNNEQFF.

This clonotype was seen ten or more times. This sequence joins TRBV10-3 and TRBJ2-1; D is tentatively TRBD1 or TRBD2 (5 bases each). With 3 bases removed from V and 2 bases from J, the gap between germline ends came to 11 bases. The CDR3 loop spans 15 amino acids. Germline loops: CDR1 ENHRY, CDR2 SYGVKD. This CDR3 is CAISESLGAYNEQFF. CDR3 DNA: TGTGCCATCAGTGAATCTCTGGGGGCCTACAATGAGCAGTTCTTC.

This chain uses TRBV7-6 with TRBJ1-2, with TRBD1 matching over 11 bases. The V segment lost 2 bases and the J segment 4 bases; nucleotides outside the gene matches: 6. This CDR3 has 16 amino acids. Germline-derived CDR1 and CDR2 are SGHVS and FNYEAQ. Written as DNA, the CDR3 is TGTGCCAGCAGCTTACCACGGACAGGGGGCTCCTATGGCTACACCTTC. Translation: CASSLPRTGGSYGYTF.

This clonotype was picked up many times. The rearrangement uses TRBV6-2 or TRBV6-3 and TRBJ1-2; tentatively, D is TRBD1 (6 bases). CDR3 length equals 14 residues. Trimming left V 6 bases short and J 4 bases short, with 15 bases between. Germline V lookup: CDR1 MNHEY, CDR2 SVGEGT. The CDR3 is CASSQGLDSYGYTF. The CDR3 DNA follows: TGTGCCAGCAGCCAGGGCCTGGACAGCTATGGCTACACCTTC.

This sequence joins TRBV30 and TRBJ2-4; 10 bases line up with TRBD2. There are 16 residues in the CDR3. Per the germline V gene, CDR1 is GTSNPN and CDR2 is SVGIG (reference sequence). The J segment lost 4 bases and the V segment lost 3 bases, leaving 9 bases of the junction unmatched. The CDR3 is CAWSNSGLAEKNIQYF. The CDR3 DNA sequence: TGTGCCTGGAGCAACTCCGGACTAGCGGAGAAAAACATTCAGTACTTC.

This clonotype has a count of ten or more. The chain has TRBV4-2 and TRBJ2-1; a weak D match, TRBD1 (5 bases). In germline, CDR1 is LGHNA, CDR2 YNFKEQ. Trimming removed 7 bases at V and 3 bases at J, with 16 bases between. The CDR3 loop spans 15 amino acids. For the CDR3, the DNA is TGTGCCAGCACCCTAGGTTTACAGGTCTACAATGAGCAGTTCTTC. Translating gives CASTLGLQVYNEQFF.

This clonotype was counted many times. This sequence joins TRBV19 and TRBJ1-2; 9 bases agree with TRBD1. Per germline, CDR1 LNHDA and CDR2 SQIVND (reference sequence). This CDR3 spans 13 amino acids. After removal of 6 bases from V and 5 bases from J, the junction contained 4 bases not matched to a gene. The CDR3 region is CASRPGTGYGYTF. CDR3 sequence (DNA): TGTGCCAGTAGGCCCGGGACAGGGTATGGCTACACCTTC.

The chain employs TRBV27 and TRBJ2-3, with D possibly matching TRBD2 (5 bases). Germline-derived CDR1 and CDR2 are MNHEY and SMNVEV (reference sequence). The CDR3 spans 15 residues. V was cut by 4 bases and J by 5 bases, with 16 bases left in between. CDR3 nucleotides: TGTGCCAGCAGTTCAAGGGTCCCTCGGGGAGATACGCAGTATTTT. This sequence encodes CASSSRVPRGDTQYF.

On this clonotype itself: One base away lies a much larger clone, so this may be a sequencing read error. Lacking the conserved final phenylalanine or tryptophan, this CDR3 likely reflects a read error. This chain uses TRBV3-1 with TRBJ1-6; no clear D gene. With 6 bases removed from V and 7 bases from J, the gap between germline ends came to 7 bases. CDR1 and CDR2 from the germline V gene are LGHDT and YNNKEL (reference sequence). CDR3 length equals 12 residues. The CDR3 region has the DNA TGTGCCAGCAGTGACGTGAATTCACCCCTCCACCTT. It encodes CASSDVNSPLHL.

This clonotype has ten or more counts. The chain links TRBV5-6 to TRBJ2-1, with D maybe TRBD2 (5 bases). CDR1 and CDR2 from the germline V gene are SGHDT and YYEEEE. This CDR3 comprises 14 residues. V lost 4 bases to trimming and J lost 9 bases, with 17 bases between them. The CDR3 is CASSAPFGESEQFF. CDR3 nucleotides: TGTGCCAGCAGCGCACCCTTTGGGGAGAGTGAGCAGTTCTTC.

The rearrangement links TRBV18 to TRBJ2-7; D ambiguous. The CDR3 covers 13 residues. V lost 6 bases, J lost 2 bases, and 11 bases lay in between. Germline CDR1 reads KGHSH; CDR2 reads LQKENI. The CDR3 DNA sequence: TGTGCCAGCTCCCACGCACCCGCCTACGAGCAGTACTTC. It is translated as CASSHAPAYEQYF.

The V call is TRBV5-4, the J call TRBJ2-1, with D possibly TRBD2 on 6 matching bases. V was cut by 4 bases and J by 5 bases, with 10 bases left in between. Looked up from germline, CDR1 is SGHNT and CDR2 is YYREEE (reference sequence). This CDR3 contains 13 residues. The CDR3 region is CASSGPGDNEQFF. The CDR3 coding sequence is TGTGCCAGCAGCGGCCCGGGGGACAATGAGCAGTTCTTC.

This chain links TRBV28 with TRBJ2-7; 10 nucleotides match TRBD2. V lost 6 bases and J lost 5; bases outside the gene matches: 1. CDR3 length: 12 amino acids. CDR1 is MDHEN, CDR2 SYDVKM, per germline. The CDR3 DNA is TGTGCCAGCAGGCTAGCGGGAGACGAGCAGTACTTC. Its translation: CASRLAGDEQYF.

The chain employs TRBV28 and TRBJ2-1, with 9 bases identical to TRBD1. Germline trimming cut 5 bases from V and 10 bases from J; bases unmatched to any gene: 12. From germline, CDR1 is MDHEN and CDR2 SYDVKM. The CDR3 has 15 amino acids. The CDR3: CASSPRDRVLPEQFF. In DNA form, the CDR3 reads TGTGCCAGCAGTCCGAGGGACAGGGTACTCCCCGAGCAGTTCTTC.

V usage is TRBV20-1 and J usage is TRBJ2-1; TRBD2 aligns across 16 bases. This CDR3 is built from 13 residues. Germline assignment: CDR1 DFQATT and CDR2 SNEGSKA (reference sequence). CDR3 residues: CTGTSGRANEQFF. In DNA, the CDR3 is TGCACTGGGACTAGCGGGAGGGCAAATGAGCAGTTCTTC.

This clonotype was counted ten times or more. This chain links TRBV6-6 with TRBJ2-7; TRBD1 agrees at 7 bases. Unmatched junction bases numbered 5, after V lost 6 bases and J lost 0 bases. Looked up from germline, CDR1 is MNHNY and CDR2 is SVGAGI (reference sequence). The CDR3 runs to 14 residues. The CDR3 protein is CASRLTGNSYEQYF. In nucleotides, the CDR3 is TGTGCCAGCAGACTGACAGGGAACTCCTACGAGCAGTACTTC.

The chain carries TRBV5-1 and TRBJ2-5; 11 bases are shared with TRBD2. Germline trimming cut 5 bases from V and 0 bases from J; bases unmatched to any gene: 15. This CDR3 contains 19 residues. CDR1 and CDR2 (germline): SGHRS, YFSETQ. Here the CDR3 reads CASRVTSGTSSSYQETQYF. The CDR3 bases are TGCGCCAGCAGGGTGACTAGCGGGACCTCTTCTTCGTACCAAGAGACCCAGTACTTC. The entire variable domain, with the rest obtained from reference TRBV5-1 and TRBJ2-5, is as follows: KAGVTQTPRYLIKTRGQQVTLSCSPISGHRSVSWYQQTPGQGLQFLFEYFSETQRNKGNFPGRFSGRQFSNSRSEMNVSTLELGDSALYLCASRVTSGTSSSYQETQYFGPGTRLLVL.

The chain recombines TRBV7-2 with TRBJ2-4, with a weak D call TRBD1 (6 bases). The CDR3 runs 13 residues. Germline CDR1 SGHTA, CDR2 FQGNSA. V shed 5 bases and J shed 9 bases, with 14 bases lying between them. The CDR3 loop is CASSPPGTTIQYF. The CDR3 DNA follows: TGTGCCAGCAGCCCCCCCGGGACAACCATTCAGTACTTC.

This clonotype showed up many times. The chain employs TRBV6-1 and TRBJ2-1; D possibly uses TRBD1 or TRBD2 (5 bases each). The CDR3 consists of 13 residues. Deletions cut 11 bases from V and 0 bases from J, with 11 bases between. Germline CDR1 MNHNS, CDR2 SASEGT. DNA for the CDR3: TGTGCCGGGGGAGATAGCTCCTACAATGAGCAGTTCTTC. This gives the protein CAGGDSSYNEQFF.